The TCR beta chain described here comes from a study of blood T cell repertoires in COVID-19 (dated by TCRdb to the early 2020s). Notes on the research overall: Samples from collaborators originated in the United States, Italy and Spain and spanned both the acute and convalescent phases of COVID-19. HLA class I and class II types, where available, came from metadata supplied by the sample provider rather than from assay-based typing. The prospective study material was composed of cDNA or gDNA derived from T cells, B-cell-depleted T cells, or PBMCs. The sample metadata nearly always contained a de-identified subject ID, COVID-19 status, age in years and sex. Samples were obtained from the ongoing ImmuneRACE study (first 160 participants) and from some 1,300 subjects provided by 6 global collaborators. The dataset comprised deeply sampled blood TCRbeta repertoires from subjects exposed to, actively infected with, or recovered from COVID-19. A freely available public database, intended as a resource for researchers studying the immune response to SARS-CoV-2, is where the repertoires were released. Broad study findings and their caveats: How much clinical and demographic metadata was included differed by source and by participant, and the metadata was provided uncurated.

The CDR3 contains 14 residues, cysteine and phenylalanine counted. This entry keeps only the CDR3 DNA: 42 bases, framed from base 1. CDR1 SGDLS and CDR2 YYNGEE were looked up in the germline V gene. Relative to germline, V is 4 bases shorter and J is 9 bases shorter, with 16 bases between their ends. As concerns this clone: This receptor's antigen is unknown. The input lacks base qualities; no much larger clone sits a single base away.

In the prospective study, participants were 18 to 89 years old, resided in 20 to 30 geographic areas of the United States, and were enrolled through a virtual design. In the prospective study, participants were assigned to cohorts based on the clinical history participants reported in a screening survey and a study questionnaire. For ImmuneRACE Cohort 3, a participant was defined as recovered based on two consecutive negative NP/OP PCR tests, clearance by a healthcare professional, or resolution of symptoms. Each participant in the prospective study had whole blood, serum and a nasopharyngeal or oropharyngeal swab collected by mobile phlebotomists. Participants in the prospective study had the option to provide additional blood draws and questionnaires over an approximately 2-month period. Blood samples from the prospective study were shipped frozen or at room temperature prior to DNA extraction.

TCRbeta CDR3 regions were amplified from genomic DNA by means of the immunoSEQ Assay, a bias-controlled multiplex PCR. The paper's data handling went like this. Nucleated cell counts per sample were estimated from amplification of reference gene primers within the assay. To quantify the absolute abundance of each unique TCRbeta CDR3 rearrangement, sequence reads were collapsed and filtered. For each sample, productive Simpson clonality was calculated by taking the square root of Simpson's diversity index across productive rearrangements. TCRdb mirrors the immuneACCESS table, restricted to in-frame sequences. Some clones are absent from its copies; in checked studies, under half trace to an unresolved V gene, and the reason for the others is unknown. Clone size and V and J calls were adopted from that table, with D and trimming inferred from the DNA. For this sample there are approximately 170,000 clones; about 88% appear just once. Roughly 9% of the sample is taken by the ten largest.

Here the chain combines TRBV9 and TRBJ1-4; the D gene is possibly TRBD1, with 5 bases matching. Sequences were obtained from PBMCs or T cells enriched from blood (not recorded which). This TCR came from a young woman who had recovered from COVID-19. This receptor has the CDR3 CASSPTALNKKLFF. DNA sequence: TGTGCCAGCAGCCCGACAGCGTTGAATAAAAAACTGTTTTTT. The entire variable domain, with the stretches around the CDR3 drawn from the reference TRBV9 and TRBJ1-4 proteins, is DSGVTQTPKHLITATGQRVTLRCSPRSGDLSVYWYQQSLDQGLQFLIQYYNGEERAKGNILERFSAQQFPDLHSELNLSSLELGDSALYFCASSPTALNKKLFFGSGTQLSVL.